A selection of T cell receptor beta chains follows, all from one sample in a study of human T cells and chemical hapten exposure. TCRdb re-derived calls from the RACE reads in MiXCR, one entry per CDR3 protein. The table has roughly 90,000 distinct CDR3 sequences, 9.6% seen once. This specimen consisted of whole blood, obtained in connection with sensitization to the hapten diphenylcyclopropenone (DPC). These receptors were obtained from a woman between 40 and 50 years old with alopecia areata. Some clones in this sample may be carry-over from other donors' samples. The conserved cysteine and the conserved F or W are not part of the CDR3 here.

>TRBJ2-1|TRBV28
ASSAGLGVINEQF
>TRBJ1-1|TRBV3-1
ASSQALANTEAF
>TRBJ2-1|TRBV3-1
ASSLPGTSGGAGAEQF
>TRBJ1-3|TRBV9
ASSERPGPSSGNTIY
>TRBJ1-5|TRBV5-6
ASSLTGRQPQH
>TRBJ2-5|TRBV20-1
SARDWVGRTGETQY
>TRBJ1-5|TRBV5-8
ASSLVRAALGGNQPQH
>TRBJ2-3|TRBV12-3/TRBV12-4
ASRIAGGRYTQY
>TRBJ2-2|TRBV7-3
ASSPQVTGELF
>TRBJ2-7|TRBV12-3/TRBV12-4
ASSFSSGTNIYEQY
>TRBJ2-1|TRBV19
ASSIGGGNEQF
>TRBJ2-1|TRBV7-8
ASSAGLASHNEQF
>TRBJ2-7|TRBV7-6
ATLDNYEQY
>TRBJ2-1|TRBV29-1
SVVAAVNEQF
>TRBJ1-4|TRBV6-5
ASTQGPGNEKLF
>TRBJ1-1|TRBV6-5
ASSYWRNTEAF
>TRBJ2-5|TRBV3-1
ASSPPTSGGRLAVQETQY
>TRBJ2-7|TRBV6-2/TRBV6-3
ASQQGESSYEQY
>TRBJ2-5|TRBV27
ASSLMRGGVGETQY
>TRBJ2-1|TRBV4-1
ASSPGTSGGREQF
>TRBJ1-4|TRBV12-3/TRBV12-4
ASSGTAGWEKKLF
>TRBJ2-2|TRBV4-3
ASSQGLAGGLRTGELF
>TRBJ2-5|TRBV7-8
ASSLIPGEETQY
>TRBJ1-3|TRBV28
ASTPLGGTNGNTIY
>TRBJ2-3|TRBV27
ASSTRLSGETDTQY
>TRBJ2-2|TRBV6-2/TRBV6-3
ASSLSSGGSTGELF
>TRBJ2-1|TRBV3-1
ASSRNNEQF
>TRBJ1-1|TRBV4-3
ASSQDIRGGTEAF
>TRBJ1-5|TRBV13
ASSSRGGVISNQPQH
>TRBJ1-2|TRBV11-2
ASSLAGDSPNYGYT
>TRBJ2-3|TRBV20-1
SARPVRGRGTDTQY
>TRBJ2-7|TRBV28
ASRPRTGQTYEQY
>TRBJ1-2|TRBV5-4
ASSQLRDRGNGYT
>TRBJ1-1|TRBV14
ASSQGGNTEAF
>TRBJ1-4|TRBV15
ATSRQGANEKLF
>TRBJ2-7|TRBV28
ASSLELAGGDSYEQY
>TRBJ2-5|TRBV7-9
ASSFLHGTADSQY
>TRBJ2-7|TRBV5-1
ASSLASGTTTYEQY
>TRBJ2-7|TRBV4-2
ASSQETGAYEQY
>TRBJ2-7|TRBV3-1
ASSQGLAGGLS
>TRBJ1-5|TRBV4-1
ASSQGQGRQPQH